This entry lists 30 T cell receptor beta chains sequenced from one sample in a study of identical twins. MiXCR, run by TCRdb on the 5' RACE reads, gives a single entry per CDR3 protein. Of 1.5 million to 2 million distinct CDR3 sequences in the sample, 32% were seen once. The specimen was cord blood. The receptors were sampled from a newborn girl in good health.

This clonotype was seen more than once but under ten times. This chain joins TRBV25-1 and TRBJ1-1; 10 nucleotides agree with TRBD1. CDR3 length: 15 amino acids. Unmatched junction bases numbered 5, after V lost 2 bases and J lost 5 bases. The V gene's germline CDR1 is MGHDK and CDR2 SYGVNS. CDR3 sequence: CASSEGGQGRTEAFF. Written as DNA, the CDR3 is TGTGCCAGCAGTGAAGGGGGACAGGGGAGGACTGAAGCTTTCTTT.

This clonotype was picked up a small number of times. A junction end diverges from the germline sequence, so it may reflect a read error. V usage is TRBV20-1 and J usage is TRBJ2-7; tentative D call: TRBD2 (6 bases). The length of the CDR3 is 15 residues. Germline V gene sequence: CDR1 DFQATT, CDR2 SNEGSKA (reference sequence). The CDR3 is CGARDWTTSSYEQYF. CDR3 nucleotides: TGCGGTGCTAGAGATTGGACTACCAGCTCCTACGAGCAGTACTTC.

This clonotype was recorded a few times. This chain links TRBV7-9 with TRBJ2-5, with D perhaps TRBD2 (6 bases). V was shortened by 2 bases and J by 11 bases, with 21 bases between the two germline ends. Per the germline V gene, CDR1 is SEHNR and CDR2 is FQNEAQ (reference sequence). The CDR3 sequence is 15 residues long. The CDR3 coding sequence is TGTGCCAGCAGCTTAAAGGGACTCCTGCTGGAGATGCAGTACTTC. Amino acid sequence: CASSLKGLLLEMQYF.

Ten or more counts support this clonotype. J is TRBJ2-5 and V is TRBV10-3; D is possibly TRBD2 (5 bases). The germline V gene has CDR1 ENHRY and CDR2 SYGVKD. Trimming cost V 2 bases and J 4 bases, with 5 bases left between them. CDR3 size: 12 residues. CDR3 bases: TGTGCCATCAGTGAGCTAGCAGAGACCCAGTACTTC. Amino acids: CAISELAETQYF.

This clonotype was counted only a few times. The rearrangement joins TRBV10-1 to TRBJ2-4, with unresolved D. V lost 8 bases and J 3 bases, leaving 20 bases between the germline ends. The germline V gene encodes CDR1 WNHNN and CDR2 SYGVQD (reference sequence). The CDR3 is 16 residues long. CDR3 protein: CASFRQPGIGKNIQYF. In DNA, the CDR3 is TGCGCCAGCTTTCGGCAGCCGGGCATTGGCAAAAACATTCAGTACTTC.

The J gene is TRBJ2-2, the V gene TRBV18, with D possibly TRBD2 on 6 matching bases. Trimming removed 3 bases from V and 0 bases from J, with 8 bases in between. Per the germline V gene, CDR1 is KGHSH and CDR2 is LQKENI. The CDR3 is 15 residues long. The CDR3 region has the DNA TGTGCCAGCTCACCCGGGACTCCGAACACCGGGGAGCTGTTTTTT. Translated: CASSPGTPNTGELFF. Variable domain in full (rest from reference TRBV18 and TRBJ2-2): NAGVMQNPRHLVRRRGQEARLRCSPMKGHSHVYWYRQLPEEGLKFMVYLQKENIIDESGMPKERFSAEFPKEGPSILRIQQVVRGDSAAYFCASSPGTPNTGELFFGEGSRLTVL.

This clonotype occurred a few times. The chain couples TRBV2 to TRBJ2-3, with TRBD1 as a possible D gene (7 bases). Germline-derived CDR1 and CDR2 are SNHLY and FYNNEI. V was pared by 3 bases and J by 3 bases, with 13 bases between. There are 15 residues in the CDR3. The CDR3: CASSDPGGRTDTQYF. CDR3 DNA: TGTGCCAGCAGTGATCCAGGGGGGAGGACAGATACGCAGTATTTT.

The chain uses TRBV25-1 and TRBJ2-5; D is perhaps TRBD2 (6 bases). This CDR3 is 14 amino acids long. Trimming took off 4 bases at V and 11 bases at J, with 20 bases between the two ends. Germline V lookup: CDR1 MGHDK, CDR2 SYGVNS. This CDR3 reads CASSGRLERNEQYF. CDR3 coding DNA: TGTGCCAGCAGTGGCAGACTAGAGAGGAATGAGCAGTACTTC.

There are many counts of this clonotype. DNA for the CDR3: TGTGCCAGCACCTACGGCGGAAACACAGATACGCAGTATTTT. Translated: CASTYGGNTDTQYF. The chain joins TRBV27 to TRBJ2-3; D gene unclear. Trimming cost V 7 bases and J 2 bases, with 13 bases left between them. Germline CDR1 MNHEY, CDR2 SMNVEV (reference sequence). This CDR3 has 14 amino acids.

The rearrangement uses TRBV6-1 and TRBJ1-2, with TRBD1 matching over 7 bases. CDR3 length: 16 amino acids. The V gene's germline CDR1 is MNHNS and CDR2 SASEGT. After removal of 4 bases from V and 3 bases from J, the junction contained 11 bases not matched to a gene. The CDR3 region is CASSVLGGASDYGYTF. The CDR3 region has the DNA TGTGCCAGCAGTGTACTAGGGGGCGCGTCCGACTATGGCTACACCTTC.

This clonotype showed up just a few times. The V call is TRBV20-1, the J call TRBJ2-1; possibly TRBD1 or TRBD2 for D (5 bases each). The germline gives CDR1 DFQATT, CDR2 SNEGSKA (reference sequence). The CDR3 spans 15 residues. Trimming left V 4 bases short and J 2 bases short, with 15 bases between. CDR3 in amino acids: CSATGWGRAYNEQFF. CDR3 DNA sequence: TGCAGTGCTACAGGGTGGGGACGCGCCTACAATGAGCAGTTCTTC.

The chain carries TRBV7-9 and TRBJ2-3; 11 bases are a match to TRBD1. Trimming at V came to 8 bases and at J to 4 bases, leaving 11 bases not matched to a gene. The CDR3 length is 16 residues. CDR1 SEHNR and CDR2 FQNEAQ come from the germline V gene (reference sequence). This CDR3 reads CASGTGGNRPPDTQYF. The CDR3 coding sequence is TGTGCCAGCGGGACAGGGGGTAACCGGCCCCCAGATACGCAGTATTTT.

This clonotype was seen only a few times. The chain carries TRBV25-1 and TRBJ2-1, with 12 bases aligning to TRBD2. J lost 6 bases, V lost 2 bases, and 11 bases had no gene match. This CDR3 spans 18 amino acids. CDR1 and CDR2 from the germline V gene are MGHDK and SYGVNS. CDR3 amino acids: CASSEPPLASGRANEQFF. CDR3 sequence (DNA): TGTGCCAGCAGTGAACCCCCCTTGGCTAGCGGGAGGGCCAATGAGCAGTTCTTC.

This clonotype showed up just a few times. V and J are TRBV7-2 and TRBJ1-2; tentative D call: TRBD1 (6 bases). Between the trimmed V and J ends, which lost 5 bases and 2 bases, there was a span of 15 bases. Germline loops: CDR1 SGHTA, CDR2 FQGNSA. This CDR3 is 15 amino acids long. As DNA, the CDR3 is TGTGCCAGCAGCAAGGACAGCAGTCTCAACTATGGCTACACCTTC. Its protein is CASSKDSSLNYGYTF.

This clonotype was counted between two and nine times. The chain employs TRBV2 and TRBJ2-1, with D perhaps matching TRBD2 (5 bases). Looked up from germline, CDR1 is SNHLY and CDR2 is FYNNEI. The CDR3 sequence is 15 residues long. Trimming shortened V by 4 bases and J by 2 bases, and 12 bases separated the two germline ends. The chain's CDR3 is CASSAAGTTYNEQFF. The CDR3 DNA follows: TGTGCCAGCAGTGCTGCGGGTACCACCTACAATGAGCAGTTCTTC. The whole variable domain, remainder taken from reference TRBV2 and TRBJ2-1, is EPEVTQTPSHQVTQMGQEVILRCVPISNHLYFYWYRQILGQKVEFLVSFYNNEISEKSEIFDDQFSVERPDGSNFTLKIRSTKLEDSAMYFCASSAAGTTYNEQFFGPGTRLTVL.

The V gene is TRBV20-1, the J gene TRBJ2-7; tentatively, D is TRBD2 (6 bases). Per germline, CDR1 DFQATT and CDR2 SNEGSKA (reference sequence). V was pared by 5 bases and J by 2 bases, with 13 bases between. The CDR3 runs to 13 residues. CDR3: CSAPLLAAYEQYF. Here the CDR3 DNA reads TGCAGTGCTCCCCTACTAGCTGCCTACGAGCAGTACTTC.

This clonotype was seen more than once but under ten times. V is TRBV20-1 and J is TRBJ2-5; the match to TRBD2 covers 14 bases. The V segment lost 5 bases and the J segment 5 bases; nucleotides outside the gene matches: 4. The germline V gene has CDR1 DFQATT and CDR2 SNEGSKA (reference sequence). The length of the CDR3 is 14 residues. CDR3 amino acids: CSAPRLAGGETQYF. The CDR3 bases are TGCAGTGCTCCCAGACTAGCGGGGGGGGAGACCCAGTACTTC.

This clonotype occurred a few times. The genes are TRBV7-8 and TRBJ2-1; D is possibly TRBD2 (6 bases). The CDR3 extends over 14 amino acids. The V gene lost 7 bases and the J gene lost 4 bases, with 14 bases spanning the gap. The germline V gene encodes CDR1 SGHVS and CDR2 FQNEAQ. In nucleotides, the CDR3 is TGTGCCAGCAACCTGTGGGGGGATTACAATGAGCAGTTCTTC. It is translated as CASNLWGDYNEQFF.

This clonotype is a singleton in its sample. The rearrangement links TRBV20-1 to TRBJ2-2; 7 bases are a match to TRBD1. The CDR3 contains 15 residues. V gave up 3 bases and J gave up 2 bases; unmatched junction bases: 6. Germline CDR1 reads DFQATT; CDR2 reads SNEGSKA (reference sequence). CDR3 coding DNA: TGCAGTGCTAGGCCCCGACAGGGAAACACCGGGGAGCTGTTTTTT. Translated: CSARPRQGNTGELFF.

The rearrangement joins TRBV7-9 to TRBJ1-2; TRBD1 matches 7 bases. CDR1 is SEHNR and CDR2 is FQNEAQ in the germline V gene (reference sequence). V lost 5 bases, J lost 6 bases, and 9 bases stayed unmatched. There are 14 residues in the CDR3. For the CDR3, the DNA is TGTGCCAGCAGCGAAAACAGGGGTTCGAATGGCTACACCTTC. Encoded protein: CASSENRGSNGYTF.

With respect to this clonotype: It may be a read error: a sequence one base away is much more abundant. J is TRBJ2-3 and V is TRBV5-5, with D uncertain. The CDR3 covers 13 residues. Germline CDR1 SGHKS, CDR2 YYEKEE (reference sequence). In DNA form, the CDR3 reads TGTGTCAGCAGCCGGACCCTATCAGATACGCAGTATTTT. Protein product: CVSSRTLSDTQYF.

This clonotype was seen only a few times. The chain links TRBV20-1 to TRBJ2-3, with no clear D. This CDR3 spans 11 amino acids. Trimming left V 3 bases short and J 11 bases short, with 12 bases between. In germline, CDR1 is DFQATT, CDR2 SNEGSKA (reference sequence). CDR3 loop: CSARDTRGQYF. In DNA, the CDR3 is TGCAGTGCTAGGGATACGCGAGGGCAGTATTTT.

This clonotype has just a few counts. The V call is TRBV30, the J call TRBJ2-1, with 7 bases fitting TRBD2. Per germline, CDR1 GTSNPN and CDR2 SVGIG (reference sequence). There are 16 residues in the CDR3. The V segment lost 1 base and the J segment 3 bases; nucleotides outside the gene matches: 9. The CDR3 DNA reads as TGTGCCTGGAGTGGTCCACTAGCGCGGGTCTACAATGAGCAGTTCTTC. Protein: CAWSGPLARVYNEQFF.

The chain couples TRBV20-1 to TRBJ2-3, with D hard to call. V shed 3 bases and J shed 5 bases, with 6 bases lying between them. Germline V gene data show CDR1 as DFQATT and CDR2 as SNEGSKA (reference sequence). The CDR3 covers 11 residues. CDR3 in amino acids: CSARWGDTQYF. The CDR3, as DNA: TGCAGTGCTAGGTGGGGAGATACGCAGTATTTT.

The sample holds a few counts of this clonotype. The chain is built from TRBV6-1 and TRBJ2-2, with D maybe TRBD2 (5 bases). V was trimmed by 2 bases and J by 7 bases, leaving 11 bases between them. CDR3 length: 14 residues. Germline CDR1 MNHNS, CDR2 SASEGT. CDR3 in DNA: TGTGCCAGCAGTGAATGGTCGGGGATCGGGGAGCTGTTTTTT. Amino acid sequence: CASSEWSGIGELFF.

The chain links TRBV7-9 to TRBJ1-4; 9 positions agree with TRBD1. Germline V CDR1 and CDR2: SEHNR, FQNEAQ (reference sequence). This CDR3 region has 16 residues. With V trimmed by 2 bases and J by 8 bases, 9 bases remained unmatched. CDR3 DNA sequence: TGTGCCAGCAGCTTACGGGACAGGGAGTATGGAGAAAAACTGTTTTTT. Its protein product is CASSLRDREYGEKLFF.

The V gene is TRBV29-1, the J gene TRBJ2-3; D is perhaps TRBD1 or TRBD2 (5 bases each). V was pared by 7 bases and J by 2 bases, with 13 bases between. The CDR3 is 13 residues long. Germline-derived CDR1 and CDR2 are SQVTM and ANQGSEA. This CDR3 reads CSGRDLYTDTQYF. Written as DNA, the CDR3 is TGCAGCGGCCGGGACCTCTACACAGATACGCAGTATTTT.

This clonotype was observed a handful of times. The chain uses TRBV10-3 and TRBJ1-4, with TRBD1 matching 9 bases. V shed 1 base, J shed 4 bases, and the junction held 1 base outside the gene matches. Germline loops: CDR1 ENHRY, CDR2 SYGVKD. The CDR3 has 15 amino acids. CDR3 bases: TGTGCCATCAGTGAGTGGGGACAGGGTAATGAAAAACTGTTTTTT. Translation: CAISEWGQGNEKLFF.

J is TRBJ2-2 and V is TRBV3-1, with no clear D. The CDR3 has 11 amino acids. The V and J ends lost 4 bases and 9 bases respectively, with 6 bases between them. The germline V gene has CDR1 LGHDT and CDR2 YNNKEL (reference sequence). CDR3 sequence reads: CASSLVRELFF. CDR3 nucleotides: TGTGCCAGCAGCCTGGTTCGGGAGCTGTTTTTT.

V gene TRBV28 combines with J gene TRBJ2-7, with a tentative D call TRBD1 (5 bases). The CDR3 is 15 residues long. Germline lookup yields CDR1 MDHEN and CDR2 SYDVKM. Trimming cost V 5 bases and J 3 bases, with 17 bases left between them. The CDR3 nucleotides read TGTGCCAGCAGTCTAAGGGGCTCCGTACTCTACGAGCAGTACTTC. This gives the protein CASSLRGSVLYEQYF. Based on the CDR3 plus reference TRBV28 and TRBJ2-7, the full variable domain is DVKVTQSSRYLVKRTGEKVFLECVQDMDHENMFWYRQDPGLGLRLIYFSYDVKMKEKGDIPEGYSVSREKKERFSLILESASTNQTSMYLCASSLRGSVLYEQYFGPGTRLTVT.